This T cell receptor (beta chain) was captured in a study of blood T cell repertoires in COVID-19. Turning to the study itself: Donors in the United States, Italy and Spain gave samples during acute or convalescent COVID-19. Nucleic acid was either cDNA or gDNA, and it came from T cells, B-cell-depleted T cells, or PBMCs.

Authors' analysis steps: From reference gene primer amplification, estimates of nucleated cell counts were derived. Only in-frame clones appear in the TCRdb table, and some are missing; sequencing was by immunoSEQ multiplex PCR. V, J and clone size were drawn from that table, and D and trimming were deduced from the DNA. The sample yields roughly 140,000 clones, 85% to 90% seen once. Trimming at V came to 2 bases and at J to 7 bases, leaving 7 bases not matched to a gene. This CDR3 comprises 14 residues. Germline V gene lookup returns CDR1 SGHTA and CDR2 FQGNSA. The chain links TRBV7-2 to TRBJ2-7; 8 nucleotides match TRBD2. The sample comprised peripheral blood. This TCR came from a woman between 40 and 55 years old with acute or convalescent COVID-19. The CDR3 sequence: CASSLTGGLEEQYF. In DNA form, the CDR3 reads TGTGCCAGCAGCTTAACGGGAGGGCTAGAGGAGCAGTACTTC.